The entry below describes one TCR beta chain. Its matching antigen is unknown. The deep-level immunoSEQ assay was used. Under the authors' procedure: ImmunoSEQ supplied junction-only sequences lacking quality scores, so filtering was different. Repertoires were generated with immunoSEQ multiplex PCR, while TCRdb's copy carries only in-frame clones and drops some. The DNA was the basis for D and trimming; V, J and clone size are from that table. This table has about 2.1 million clones, roughly 95% appearing once. This record comes from a study of shared clonotypes between healthy human individuals. Study-wide findings and caveats: Estimated richness values were generally larger in naive subsets than in memory subsets.

CDR1 is MDHEN, CDR2 SYDVKM, per germline. The CDR3 spans 14 residues. J lost 2 bases, V lost 4 bases, and 2 bases had no gene match. Positively selected for CCR7, the CD45RO-negative cells used as naive CD8 cells excluded terminally differentiated effector memory CD45RA+ cells. Each donor was a Caucasian adult residing in Nashville, Tennessee. This TCR was recovered from a man aged 18 to 29 in good health. Some clones in this sample may be carry-over from other donors' samples. Material: naive CD8+ T cells from PBMCs. The genes are TRBV28 and TRBJ1-5, with 7 nucleotides matching TRBD1. CDR3 DNA sequence: TGTGCCAGCAGTTGGGACAGCGGCAATCAGCCCCAGCATTTT. It codes for CASSWDSGNQPQHF. The complete variable domain, with remaining parts taken from reference TRBV28 and TRBJ1-5, reads DVKVTQSSRYLVKRTGEKVFLECVQDMDHENMFWYRQDPGLGLRLIYFSYDVKMKEKGDIPEGYSVSREKKERFSLILESASTNQTSMYLCASSWDSGNQPQHFGDGTRLSIL.